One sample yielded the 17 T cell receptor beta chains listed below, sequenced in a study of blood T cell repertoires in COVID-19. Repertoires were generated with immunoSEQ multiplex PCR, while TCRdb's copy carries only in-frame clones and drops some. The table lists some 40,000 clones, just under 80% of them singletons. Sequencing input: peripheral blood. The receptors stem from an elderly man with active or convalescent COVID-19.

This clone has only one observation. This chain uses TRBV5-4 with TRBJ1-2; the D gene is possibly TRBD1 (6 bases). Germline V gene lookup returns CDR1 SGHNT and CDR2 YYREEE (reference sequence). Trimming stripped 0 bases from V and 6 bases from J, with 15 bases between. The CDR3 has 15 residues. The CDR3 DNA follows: TGTGCCAGCAGCTTGGAGGGCCCGGACAGCCATGGCTACACCTTC. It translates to CASSLEGPDSHGYTF.

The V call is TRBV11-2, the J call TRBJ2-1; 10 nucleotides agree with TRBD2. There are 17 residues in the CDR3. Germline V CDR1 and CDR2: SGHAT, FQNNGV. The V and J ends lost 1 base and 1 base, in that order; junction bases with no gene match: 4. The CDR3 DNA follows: TGTGCCAGCAGCTTAGCAGCGGGAGGGCCTTCCTACAATGAGCAGTTCTTC. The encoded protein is CASSLAAGGPSYNEQFF.

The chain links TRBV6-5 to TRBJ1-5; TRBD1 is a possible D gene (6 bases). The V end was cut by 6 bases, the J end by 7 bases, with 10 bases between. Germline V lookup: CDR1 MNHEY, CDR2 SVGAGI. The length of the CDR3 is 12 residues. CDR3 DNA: TGTGCCAGCAGAGCCACAGGGCAGCCCCAGCATTTT. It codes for CASRATGQPQHF.

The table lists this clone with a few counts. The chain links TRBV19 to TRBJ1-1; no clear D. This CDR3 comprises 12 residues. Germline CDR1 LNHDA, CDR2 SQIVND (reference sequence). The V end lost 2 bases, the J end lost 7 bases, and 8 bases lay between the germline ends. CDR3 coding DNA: TGTGCCAGTAGTATATATCAGAATGAAGCTTTCTTT. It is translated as CASSIYQNEAFF.

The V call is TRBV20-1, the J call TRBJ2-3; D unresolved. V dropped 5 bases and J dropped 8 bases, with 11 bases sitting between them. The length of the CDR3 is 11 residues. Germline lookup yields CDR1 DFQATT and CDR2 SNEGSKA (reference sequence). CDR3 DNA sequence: TGCAGTGCTGTACTCACTGCTACGCAGTATTTT. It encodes CSAVLTATQYF.

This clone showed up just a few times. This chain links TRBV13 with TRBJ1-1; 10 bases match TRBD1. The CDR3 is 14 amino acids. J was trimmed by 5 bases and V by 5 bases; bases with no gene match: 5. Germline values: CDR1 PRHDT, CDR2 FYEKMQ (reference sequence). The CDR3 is CASSPDRGRTEAFF. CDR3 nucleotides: TGTGCCAGCAGCCCAGACAGGGGGCGAACTGAAGCTTTCTTT.

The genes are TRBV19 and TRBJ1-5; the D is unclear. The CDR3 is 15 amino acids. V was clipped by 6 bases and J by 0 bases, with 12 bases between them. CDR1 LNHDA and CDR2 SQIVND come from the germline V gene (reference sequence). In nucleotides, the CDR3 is TGTGCCAGTAGCCTACAGCATTATAGCAATCAGCCCCAGCATTTT. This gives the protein CASSLQHYSNQPQHF.

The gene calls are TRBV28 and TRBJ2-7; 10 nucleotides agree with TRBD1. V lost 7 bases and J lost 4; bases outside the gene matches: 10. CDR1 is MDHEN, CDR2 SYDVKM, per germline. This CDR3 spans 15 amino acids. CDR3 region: CASIESDRGLYEQYF. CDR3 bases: TGTGCCAGCATAGAATCGGACAGGGGGTTATACGAGCAGTACTTC.

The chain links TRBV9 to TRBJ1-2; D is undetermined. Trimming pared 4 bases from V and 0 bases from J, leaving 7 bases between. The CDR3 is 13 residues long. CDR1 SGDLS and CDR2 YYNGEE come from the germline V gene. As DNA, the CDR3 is TGTGCCAGCAGCCTACAGTCTAACTATGGCTACACCTTC. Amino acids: CASSLQSNYGYTF.

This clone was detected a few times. CDR3 nucleotide sequence: TGCAGTGCTAGTGAACCGGGTGATGGCTACACCTTC. This encodes CSASEPGDGYTF. This chain joins TRBV20-1 and TRBJ1-2; D ambiguous. The CDR3 consists of 12 residues. V gave up 3 bases and J gave up 6 bases, with 11 bases separating them. CDR1 DFQATT and CDR2 SNEGSKA come from the germline V gene (reference sequence).

DNA for the CDR3: TGTGCCAGCAGCCAAGACTCATGGGGCGACTACACCTTC. This gives the protein CASSQDSWGDYTF. The chain is built from TRBV7-3 and TRBJ1-2, with D possibly matching TRBD1 (5 bases). Trimming stripped 5 bases from V and 10 bases from J, with 17 bases between. The germline gives CDR1 SGHTA, CDR2 FQGTGA. The CDR3 totals 13 residues.

The CDR3: CASSLVLGGYEQYF. The CDR3 nucleotides read TGTGCCAGCAGTTTAGTATTAGGCGGGTACGAGCAGTACTTC. The V and J genes are TRBV28 and TRBJ2-7; D might be TRBD2 (5 bases). Germline lookup yields CDR1 MDHEN and CDR2 SYDVKM. CDR3 length: 14 residues. V lost 2 bases to trimming and J lost 4 bases, with 12 bases between them.

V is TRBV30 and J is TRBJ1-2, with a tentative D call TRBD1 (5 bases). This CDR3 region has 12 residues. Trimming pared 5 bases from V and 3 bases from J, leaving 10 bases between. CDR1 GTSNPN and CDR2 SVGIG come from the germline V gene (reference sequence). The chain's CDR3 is CAWGQGYYGYTF. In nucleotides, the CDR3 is TGTGCCTGGGGCCAGGGATACTATGGCTACACCTTC.

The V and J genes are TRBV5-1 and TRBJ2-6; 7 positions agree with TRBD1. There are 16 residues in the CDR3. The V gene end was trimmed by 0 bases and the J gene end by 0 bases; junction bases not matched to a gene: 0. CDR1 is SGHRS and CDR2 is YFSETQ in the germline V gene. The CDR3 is CASSLGDSSGANVLTF. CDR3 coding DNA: TGCGCCAGCAGCTTGGGGGACAGCTCTGGGGCCAACGTCCTGACTTTC. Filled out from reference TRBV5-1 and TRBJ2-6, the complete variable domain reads KAGVTQTPRYLIKTRGQQVTLSCSPISGHRSVSWYQQTPGQGLQFLFEYFSETQRNKGNFPGRFSGRQFSNSRSEMNVSTLELGDSALYLCASSLGDSSGANVLTFGAGSRLTVL.

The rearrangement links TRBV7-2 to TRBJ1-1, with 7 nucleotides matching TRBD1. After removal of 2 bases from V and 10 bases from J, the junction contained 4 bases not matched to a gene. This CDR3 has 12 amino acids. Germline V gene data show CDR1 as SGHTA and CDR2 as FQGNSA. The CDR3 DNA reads TGTGCCAGCAGCTTACCGGGACAGAGAGCTTTCTTT. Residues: CASSLPGQRAFF.

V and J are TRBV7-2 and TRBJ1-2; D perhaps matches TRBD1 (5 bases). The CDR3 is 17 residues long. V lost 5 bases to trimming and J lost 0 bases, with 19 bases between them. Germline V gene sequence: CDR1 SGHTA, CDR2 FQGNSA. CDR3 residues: CASSLVGGGKSNYGYTF. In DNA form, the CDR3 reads TGTGCCAGCAGCCTCGTCGGGGGGGGAAAATCTAACTATGGCTACACCTTC. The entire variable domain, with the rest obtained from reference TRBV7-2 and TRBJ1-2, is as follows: GAGVSQSPSNKVTEKGKDVELRCDPISGHTALYWYRQSLGQGLEFLIYFQGNSAPDKSGLPSDRFSAERTGGSVSTLTIQRTQQEDSAVYLCASSLVGGGKSNYGYTFGSGTRLTVV.

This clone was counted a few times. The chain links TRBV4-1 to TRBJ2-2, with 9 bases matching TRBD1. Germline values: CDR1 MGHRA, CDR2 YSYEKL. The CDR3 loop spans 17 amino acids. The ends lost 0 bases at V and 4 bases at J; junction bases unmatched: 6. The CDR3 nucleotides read TGCGCCAGCAGCCAAGACCCCGGGACAGGGCGCACCGGGGAGCTGTTTTTT. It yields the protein CASSQDPGTGRTGELFF.